This entry describes one T cell receptor (beta chain). The antigen is not known. The entry originates in a study of beta chain features in type 1 diabetes. Background on the study: Age, gender, cell numbers and subset yield matched between patients and controls. Findings and limits, study-wide: Researchers reported that naive, central memory and Treg TCRB repertoires appeared more similar in patients than in healthy donors. Individuals with type 1 diabetes displayed fewer insertions and more deletions at VDJ junctions.

TCRB transcripts that were expressed got sequenced, as all of the isolated RNA had been reverse transcribed. Produced via immunoSEQ multiplex PCR; TCRdb's table is partial and in-frame only. This sample has some 410,000 clones, with over 11% found just once. With 8 bases clipped from V and 7 bases from J, the junction kept 8 bases outside the gene matches. This CDR3 contains 15 residues. Looked up from germline, CDR1 is SGHTA and CDR2 is FQGNSA. The TCR originated in a man aged 30-40 years in good health. Sequenced: naive CD4+ T cells from blood. This chain connects TRBV7-2 to TRBJ2-1, with 13 bases that match TRBD2. CDR3 amino acids: CASLPRTSGSNEQFF. CDR3 in DNA: TGTGCCAGCCTCCCTCGGACTAGCGGGAGTAATGAGCAGTTCTTC.